Sequencing of this T cell receptor beta chain was carried out in a study of long-term antiretroviral therapy in people with HIV (dated by TCRdb to the early 2020s). Broadly, across the study: Collection of the earliest samples took place about a decade ahead of the 2015 WHO recommendation for immediate ART, at a time when ART was typically delayed until CD4 counts fell. A retrospective serial study tested whether changes in peripheral blood TRB repertoire composition and diversity were associated with ART initiation and durable HIV suppression. A total of around 190 cryopreserved PBMC samples came from 25 to 35 adults with confirmed HIV infection and were collected serially over a mean of roughly 6 years (range 1-12). Among the roughly 30 participants with HIV, ten to eleven were female. Test extractions of a monoclonal T-cell line alongside 33 polyclonal samples showed no cross-contamination during QIAcube processing. What the authors observed across the whole study: No data were available on ART adherence, viral resistance or therapy changes, limiting inferences about post-ART repertoire changes. Expanded TRB clones identified before ART initiation dominated the repertoire across all time points, though the dominance fluctuated and decreased in many PLHIV after ART. Since PBMC availability was limited, sequencing covered only the TCR beta chain, with no alpha chain pairing. Unsorted PBMC were profiled instead of sorted CD4+ and CD8+ T cells because pre-ART samples had limited cell numbers. The samples span the years 2004 to 2017, and the ART regimens used may be less effective than current regimens. A significant increase in TRB diversity was found to be associated with ART initiation, although TRB diversity was observed to remain significantly below that of transplant donor controls even after long-term ART. Narrower CDR3 length ranges were observed in HIV repertoires than in controls, and an antigen-experienced repertoire with only a slight naive shift after ART was suggested by the network structure.

Remarks on this clone: Its antigen is currently not known. The record has no base qualities; no much larger clone is one base away.

Participants were included only if at least one PBMC sample before ART initiation and at least two post-ART samples were available. Every participant with HIV received treatment in the United States of America. Before DNA extraction, cryopreserved samples containing 1-10 million PBMC were thawed and washed. At the time of the earliest PBMC sample, participants with HIV were aged between about 23 and 55 years. Per participant, PBMC samples came from 1-4 timepoints prior to ART initiation and 2-8 timepoints following ART initiation, for a median of 7 samples. Serial HIV viral load, CD4+ T-cell count, ART history and demographic data were obtained for every participant. Genomic DNA was extracted from unsorted PBMC with a Qiagen kit on a QIAcube, with processing performed in batches of 12 samples. The immunoSEQ hsTCRB v3.0 assay was used at survey level resolution to sequence the TRB variable region. The target sequencing depth for TRB was roughly 40,000-50,000 T-cell genomes per sample. An Illumina MiSeq with a v3 150-cycle kit was used to sequence the pooled TRB libraries. The study's own analysis went as follows. Repertoire analysis was performed in R inside a reproducible Nextflow workflow that covered QC, data transformation and analysis. LymphoSeq2, an R package for exploring AIRR-Seq data, was used to implement the custom analyses. Four samples that yielded fewer than 5000 total TRB sequences were excluded, so that approximately 170 HIV repertoires were analyzed. Of the approximately 190 retained HIV repertoires, almost 60 were collected before and roughly 130 after ART initiation. Repertoires were downsampled to 5000 TRB nucleotide sequences, and summary statistics were averaged over 100 downsampling iterations. The analysis kept only TRB sequences whose CDR3 regions were at least seven amino acids long. Diversity was assessed using a clonality score derived from Shannon entropy and using the Gini coefficient. Repertoire networks linked the top 5000 CDR3 amino acid sequences whenever two sequences differed by an edit distance of one. GLIPH2 predicted antigen specificity groups and MHC restriction for TRB CDR3 amino acid sequences. Known CMV, EBV, HIV or tissue antigen associations were flagged by matching CDR3 amino acid sequences against VDJdb and McPAS-TCR. Pre-ART, post-ART and control groups were compared with Wilcoxon signed-rank tests and Holm-Bonferroni correction. Held by TCRdb, this immuneACCESS table contains in-frame sequences only and omits some clones. Under half of the omission traces to an unresolved V gene where checked; the cause of the rest is unknown. D and trimming come from the DNA, and the V and J calls and clone size come from that table. The sample profile shows 24,000 or so clones; around four fifths of them were found once. The top ten clones comprise about 16% of the sample.

From the cysteine up to the phenylalanine, the CDR3 has a length of 17 residues. Only CDR3 DNA remains: 51 bases, in frame from the first base. CDR1 LGHNA and CDR2 YNFKEQ were looked up in the germline V gene. Relative to germline, V is missing 0 bases and J is missing 7 bases, with 9 bases of the junction outside any gene match. This TCR came from a man younger than 45 with HIV. The chain is assembled from TRBV4-2 and TRBJ1-4, with 9 bases matching TRBD1. Sequencing used unsorted PBMCs, obtained around 4.3 years after starting antiretroviral therapy. The CDR3 reads CASSQDLGQGGSEKLFF. The DNA sequence is as follows: TGTGCCAGCAGCCAAGATTTGGGACAGGGAGGAAGTGAAAAACTGTTTTTT.